This T cell receptor beta chain comes out of a study of HIV-infected patients and healthy controls. The CDR3 spans 14 residues. The V and J ends lost 6 bases and 0 bases, in that order; junction bases with no gene match: 2. Per germline, CDR1 MNHEY and CDR2 SVGEGT. Alpha and beta constant-region primers primed reverse transcription of around 0.5 ug RNA. Using multiplexing indices, alpha and beta chain libraries were generated apart by chain-specific third strand synthesis. Second strand DNA was synthesized using a primer at the SP2 site. From the 5' RACE reads, TCRdb called clonotypes with MiXCR, one entry per CDR3 protein. The repertoire includes 18,000 or so distinct CDR3 sequences, 8% to 10% of them detected once, and approximately 21% sits in the top ten. Follow-up blood was drawn about 14 weeks, roughly three months, after antiretroviral therapy began. No cell fractionation was done, so the repertoire covers all unsorted peripheral blood T cells.

Many counts were recorded for this clonotype. This rearrangement joins TRBV6-2 or TRBV6-3 to TRBJ1-5, with TRBD1 identical over 7 bases. This clonotype was sampled from an adult with HIV infection. The sequenced sample was blood, obtained during antiretroviral therapy. In DNA form, the CDR3 reads TGTGCCAGCAGACAGGGGAATAGCAATCAGCCCCAGCATTTT. It specifies CASRQGNSNQPQHF.